In its sample, the clone carrying this T cell receptor beta chain was seen many times. These data originate in a study of Graves' ophthalmopathy and Graves' hyperthyroidism. Amplifying from RNA transcripts, the study obtained TCR beta CDR3 regions. An opening RT-PCR round employed HTBI primers and preceded a second-round multiplex PCR. TCRdb independently ran MiXCR on the multiplex PCR reads; one entry per CDR3 protein. The sample contains more than 300,000 distinct CDR3 sequences, about 18% of which appear only once. The CDR3 loop spans 16 amino acids. CDR1 is SGHVS, CDR2 FQNEAQ, per germline. The V gene lost 10 bases and the J gene lost 2 bases, with 20 bases spanning the gap.

The specimen sequenced was peripheral blood. This chain connects TRBV7-8 to TRBJ2-2, with D maybe TRBD2 (5 bases). The TCR originated in an adult woman with stable Graves' hyperthyroidism. The chain's CDR3 is CATKKSVSSNTGELFF. CDR3 coding DNA: TGTGCCACCAAGAAATCGGTGTCTAGCAACACCGGGGAGCTGTTTTTT.